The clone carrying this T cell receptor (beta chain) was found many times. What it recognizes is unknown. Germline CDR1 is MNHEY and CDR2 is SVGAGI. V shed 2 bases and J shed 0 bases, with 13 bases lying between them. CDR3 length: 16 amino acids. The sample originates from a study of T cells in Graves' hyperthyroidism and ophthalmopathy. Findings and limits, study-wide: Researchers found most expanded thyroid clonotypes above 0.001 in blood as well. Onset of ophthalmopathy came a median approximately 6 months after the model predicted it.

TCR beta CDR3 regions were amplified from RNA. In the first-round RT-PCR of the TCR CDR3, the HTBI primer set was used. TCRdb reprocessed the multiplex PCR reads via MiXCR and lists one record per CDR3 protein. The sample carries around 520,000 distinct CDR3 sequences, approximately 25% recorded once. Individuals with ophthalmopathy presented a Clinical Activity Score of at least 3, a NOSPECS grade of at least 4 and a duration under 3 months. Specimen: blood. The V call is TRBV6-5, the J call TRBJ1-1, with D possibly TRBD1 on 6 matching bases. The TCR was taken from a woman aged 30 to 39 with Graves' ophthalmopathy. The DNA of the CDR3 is TGTGCCAGCAGTTACCGGGACACAGGGTTGAACACTGAAGCTTTCTTT. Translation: CASSYRDTGLNTEAFF.